One and the same sample provided the 19 T cell receptor beta chains below, sequenced in a study of identical twins. TCRdb re-called the 5' RACE reads with MiXCR, one entry per CDR3 protein. The sample lists 500,000 or so distinct CDR3 sequences, 14% seen once, with about 0.52% in the top ten. This sample was also put to use in a study of yellow fever vaccine responses in identical twins.

The sequencing input was CD4+ T cells sorted from blood. The receptors derive from a woman in her late teens or twenties in good health.

This clonotype was seen a few times. The chain couples TRBV6-1 to TRBJ1-2; 10 bases map to TRBD1. Germline V lookup: CDR1 MNHNS, CDR2 SASEGT. The CDR3 covers 13 residues. Trimming at V came to 6 bases and at J to 8 bases, leaving 6 bases not matched to a gene. CDR3 residues: CASRTGGYQGYTF. The DNA of the CDR3 is TGTGCCAGCAGGACAGGGGGCTATCAGGGCTACACCTTC.

This clonotype came up a few times. This chain uses TRBV7-9 with TRBJ1-5; D call uncertain. Trimming removed 4 bases at V and 0 bases at J, with 7 bases between. Germline-derived CDR1 and CDR2 are SEHNR and FQNEAQ (reference sequence). The CDR3 spans 14 residues. The CDR3 loop reads CASSSDTSNQPQHF. The CDR3 DNA sequence: TGTGCCAGCAGCTCCGACACTAGCAATCAGCCCCAGCATTTT.

Many counts were recorded for this clonotype. The chain is built from TRBV5-1 and TRBJ2-7; 8 bases line up with TRBD1. The CDR3 is made up of 16 amino acids. Germline V lookup: CDR1 SGHRS, CDR2 YFSETQ. J was trimmed by 0 bases and V by 0 bases; bases with no gene match: 5. The CDR3 DNA reads as TGCGCCAGCAGCTTGGCCGGACAGGGCTCCTCCTACGAGCAGTACTTC. This codes for CASSLAGQGSSYEQYF.

The V call is TRBV28, the J call TRBJ1-1, with 10 bases matching TRBD1. The germline gives CDR1 MDHEN, CDR2 SYDVKM. CDR3 size: 15 residues. V shed 5 bases and J 4 bases; nucleotides not matched to a gene: 7. The CDR3 loop reads CASSAPTGGITEAFF. The CDR3 nucleotides are TGTGCCAGCAGTGCGCCGACAGGGGGCATCACTGAAGCTTTCTTT.

This clonotype was observed many times. V usage is TRBV3-1 and J usage is TRBJ1-4, with D unclear. The length of the CDR3 is 15 residues. Trimming shortened V by 0 bases and J by 7 bases, and 12 bases separated the two germline ends. CDR1 and CDR2 from the germline V gene are LGHDT and YNNKEL (reference sequence). CDR3 bases: TGTGCCAGCAGCCAAGATCGAGGGATCGGTGAAAAACTGTTTTTT. Translating gives CASSQDRGIGEKLFF.

The chain recombines TRBV29-1 with TRBJ2-7; D call uncertain. Deletions cut 0 bases from V and 0 bases from J, with 6 bases between. Germline V CDR1 and CDR2: SQVTM, ANQGSEA. CDR3 size: 13 residues. The CDR3 DNA reads TGCAGCGTTGAAGAGCTTAACTCCTACGAGCAGTACTTC. This encodes CSVEELNSYEQYF.

The chain joins TRBV3-1 to TRBJ2-7, with D unresolved. The V gene's germline CDR1 is LGHDT and CDR2 YNNKEL (reference sequence). The CDR3 extends over 16 amino acids. Deletions cut 1 base from V and 0 bases from J, with 13 bases between. For the CDR3, the DNA is TGTGCCAGCAGCCAAGTGCCGGAGACACTCTCCTACGAGCAGTACTTC. It yields the protein CASSQVPETLSYEQYF.

The chain employs TRBV14 and TRBJ1-2; D is uncertain. Germline V gene data show CDR1 as SGHDN and CDR2 as FVKESK. CDR3 length: 11 residues. Trimming removed 1 base from V and 7 bases from J, with 4 bases in between. The CDR3 loop is CASSQGLGYTF. The CDR3 DNA reads TGTGCCAGCAGCCAAGGTCTTGGCTACACCTTC.

This clonotype was seen a handful of times. The J gene is TRBJ1-1, the V gene TRBV3-1; D gene uncertain. This CDR3 has 14 amino acids. With 1 base removed from V and 2 bases from J, the gap between germline ends came to 8 bases. Germline CDR1 is LGHDT and CDR2 is YNNKEL (reference sequence). The CDR3 protein is CASSQVSGNTEAFF. CDR3 DNA sequence: TGTGCCAGCAGCCAAGTTTCAGGTAACACTGAAGCTTTCTTT.

The chain joins TRBV24-1 to TRBJ2-1; 14 bases align to TRBD2. V shed 0 bases, J shed 8 bases, and the junction held 2 bases outside the gene matches. Germline assignment: CDR1 KGHDR and CDR2 SFDVKD. CDR3 length: 16 residues. CDR3 sequence (DNA): TGTGCCACCAGTGATTTGGGGACTAGCGGGAGCTATGAGCAGTTCTTC. Amino acids: CATSDLGTSGSYEQFF.

The chain links TRBV11-2 to TRBJ2-1; D is perhaps TRBD1 (6 bases). This CDR3 comprises 15 residues. Germline V lookup: CDR1 SGHAT, CDR2 FQNNGV. Trimming took 4 bases from V and 0 from J, leaving 10 bases between them. CDR3 bases: TGTGCCAGCAGCTCTCGGACAGCCTCCTACAATGAGCAGTTCTTC. Residues: CASSSRTASYNEQFF.

The chain carries TRBV7-2 and TRBJ2-3; the match to TRBD2 covers 7 bases. V was clipped by 1 base and J by 3 bases; unmatched bases: 7. Germline assignment: CDR1 SGHTA and CDR2 FQGNSA. The CDR3 has 16 residues. This chain's CDR3 is CASSLGAGIRTDTQYF. The CDR3 DNA reads TGTGCCAGCAGCTTAGGAGCGGGAATAAGGACAGATACGCAGTATTTT. The full variable domain, in which reference TRBV7-2 and TRBJ2-3 provide the parts outside the CDR3, is GAGVSQSPSNKVTEKGKDVELRCDPISGHTALYWYRQSLGQGLEFLIYFQGNSAPDKSGLPSDRFSAERTGGSVSTLTIQRTQQEDSAVYLCASSLGAGIRTDTQYFGPGTRLTVL.

This clonotype was seen a handful of times. The chain links TRBV29-1 to TRBJ2-2; 8 bases fit TRBD2. Germline assignment: CDR1 SQVTM and CDR2 ANQGSEA. J lost 3 bases, V lost 4 bases, and 7 bases had no gene match. This CDR3 has 15 residues. The DNA of the CDR3 is TGCAGCGTTGTTGGTGCGGGGGGTTACACCGGGGAGCTGTTTTTT. This codes for CSVVGAGGYTGELFF.

The rearrangement links TRBV11-2 to TRBJ2-1, with D possibly TRBD2 on 7 matching bases. There are 15 residues in the CDR3. The germline V and J ends were trimmed by 7 bases and 12 bases, with 25 bases remaining between them. Germline-derived CDR1 and CDR2 are SGHAT and FQNNGV. CDR3 amino acids: CASTLSGGQVKAQFF. The CDR3 coding sequence is TGTGCCAGCACCCTGTCGGGGGGCCAGGTCAAAGCGCAGTTCTTC.

This clonotype was picked up many times. The chain employs TRBV24-1 and TRBJ2-5; D not resolved. The CDR3 sequence is 12 residues long. The germline V and J ends were trimmed by 3 bases and 1 base, with 2 bases remaining between them. Germline lookup yields CDR1 KGHDR and CDR2 SFDVKD. The CDR3 DNA reads as TGTGCCACCAGTGATCCCCAAGAGACCCAGTACTTC. Protein: CATSDPQETQYF.

This clonotype appeared once. The conserved final phenylalanine or tryptophan is absent from the CDR3, which likely points to a read error. The rearrangement uses TRBV3-1 and TRBJ2-7, with 8 bases lining up with TRBD2. After removal of 4 bases from V and 7 bases from J, the junction contained 15 bases not matched to a gene. Germline V gene sequence: CDR1 LGHDT, CDR2 YNNKEL (reference sequence). The CDR3 runs to 16 residues. CDR3 nucleotides: TGTGCCAGCAGCCGAGTAGCGGGATCCCCCTCCGGGGAGCAGTACCTC. It specifies CASSRVAGSPSGEQYL.

This clonotype has a handful of counts. The CDR3 coding sequence is TGTGCCAGCAGCGTCGGACTAGCGGGGTTCTACGAGCAGTACTTC. This encodes CASSVGLAGFYEQYF. The chain links TRBV7-2 to TRBJ2-7; 12 bases map to TRBD2. The germline CDR1 and CDR2 sequences are SGHTA and FQGNSA. The V and J ends lost 5 bases and 3 bases, in that order; junction bases with no gene match: 5. The CDR3 is 15 amino acids.

This clonotype was seen a few times. The J gene is TRBJ2-4, the V gene TRBV3-1; D perhaps matches TRBD2 (6 bases). The CDR3 runs 15 residues. V was clipped by 4 bases and J by 3 bases, with 13 bases between them. Per germline, CDR1 LGHDT and CDR2 YNNKEL (reference sequence). The DNA of the CDR3 is TGTGCCAGCAGCCCGCGGGGAAGGAACAAAAACATTCAGTACTTC. Translation: CASSPRGRNKNIQYF. Variable domain in full (rest from reference TRBV3-1 and TRBJ2-4): DTAVSQTPKYLVTQMGNDKSIKCEQNLGHDTMYWYKQDSKKFLKIMFSYNNKELIINETVPNRFSPKSPDKAHLNLHINSLELGDSAVYFCASSPRGRNKNIQYFGAGTRLSVL.

This clonotype has only a few counts. This chain joins TRBV4-2 and TRBJ1-5, with D possibly being TRBD1 (5 bases). V lost 0 bases, J lost 5 bases, and 17 bases lay in between. Per germline, CDR1 LGHNA and CDR2 YNFKEQ. The CDR3 consists of 17 residues. Here the CDR3 DNA reads TGTGCCAGCAGCCAAGAGGGGGTATCAAGGGGATATCAGCCCCAGCATTTT. Translation: CASSQEGVSRGYQPQHF.